These T cell receptor beta chains were read from a single sample in a study of identifying expanded T cells in peripheral blood. TCRdb's copy holds only in-frame clones and misses some; the assay was immunoSEQ multiplex PCR. The repertoire consists of around 100,000 clones, with approximately 90% occurring once and the leading ten covering 17%. Sequenced: blood. These receptor sequences come from a person between 18 and 70 years old in good health. The CDR3 runs from the conserved cysteine through the conserved F or W. The order of the fields is clone size, J gene, V gene, D gene, CDR3 DNA, CDR3 protein. D genes are given only for firm matches. Where a row states a size, it is once, few, many or the class of an expanded clone; other rows omit it.

abundance: once; j_gene: TRBJ1-2; v_gene: TRBV4-3; d_gene: TRBD1; CDR3nt: TGCGCCAGCAGCCGAGCGTGGGGACAGGGGAACTATGGCTACACCTTC; CDR3aa: CASSRAWGQGNYGYTF
abundance: NA; j_gene: TRBJ2-1; v_gene: TRBV11-3; d_gene: TRBD2; CDR3nt: TGTGCCAGCAGCTTCGGGAGCGGGGGGCGGAATGAGCAGTTCTTC; CDR3aa: CASSFGSGGRNEQFF
abundance: NA; j_gene: TRBJ1-4; v_gene: TRBV6-1; d_gene: NA; CDR3nt: TGTGCCAGTGGGCCAGGTGGTTCCACTAATGAAAAACTGTTTTTT; CDR3aa: CASGPGGSTNEKLFF
abundance: NA; j_gene: TRBJ2-7; v_gene: TRBV9; d_gene: NA; CDR3nt: TGTGCCAGCAGCGTGACCGAGAACAACTACGAGCAGTACTTC; CDR3aa: CASSVTENNYEQYF
abundance: NA; j_gene: TRBJ1-2; v_gene: TRBV5-1; d_gene: NA; CDR3nt: TGCGCCAGCAGCTTGCTGGCAGGGTACAACTATGGCTACACCTTC; CDR3aa: CASSLLAGYNYGYTF
abundance: NA; j_gene: TRBJ1-6; v_gene: TRBV27; d_gene: NA; CDR3nt: TGTGCCAGCAGTCTAACCAGTTTCAATTCACCCCTCCACTTT; CDR3aa: CASSLTSFNSPLHF
abundance: NA; j_gene: TRBJ1-1; v_gene: TRBV7-9; d_gene: TRBD1; CDR3nt: TGTGCCAGCAGCCTGGGACAGGGGGTGAGGAACACTGAAGCTTTCTTT; CDR3aa: CASSLGQGVRNTEAFF
abundance: NA; j_gene: TRBJ1-3; v_gene: TRBV6-6; d_gene: TRBD1; CDR3nt: TGTGCCAGCAGTATAGGACAGGGGTCTTCTGGAAACACCATATATTTT; CDR3aa: CASSIGQGSSGNTIYF
abundance: NA; j_gene: TRBJ1-4; v_gene: TRBV7-8; d_gene: NA; CDR3nt: TGTGCCAGCAGCTTGGTCAGAGAATTTAATGAAAAACTGTTTTTT; CDR3aa: CASSLVREFNEKLFF
abundance: few; j_gene: TRBJ1-1; v_gene: TRBV4-1; d_gene: NA; CDR3nt: TGCGCCAGCAGCCACGGATTGAACACTGAAGCTTTCTTT; CDR3aa: CASSHGLNTEAFF
abundance: NA; j_gene: TRBJ2-7; v_gene: TRBV6-6; d_gene: TRBD1; CDR3nt: TGTGCCAGCAGTTTAGTCGGGACAGGGACCTACGAGCAGTACTTC; CDR3aa: CASSLVGTGTYEQYF
abundance: NA; j_gene: TRBJ1-5; v_gene: TRBV19; d_gene: TRBD1; CDR3nt: TGTGCCAGTAGCACGAGGGGACAGTGGGCCCAGCCCCAGCATTTT; CDR3aa: CASSTRGQWAQPQHF
abundance: NA; j_gene: TRBJ2-5; v_gene: TRBV28; d_gene: NA; CDR3nt: TGTGCCAGCAGCGACAGGCCACAAGAGACCCAGTACTTC; CDR3aa: CASSDRPQETQYF
abundance: few; j_gene: TRBJ1-5; v_gene: TRBV2; d_gene: NA; CDR3nt: TGTGCCAGCAGTGAAGTGGGGGATCAGCCCCAGCATTTT; CDR3aa: CASSEVGDQPQHF
abundance: NA; j_gene: TRBJ1-1; v_gene: TRBV5-4; d_gene: TRBD1; CDR3nt: TGTGCCAGCAGTCATCCGGGACAGGACTACCAGCAAGCTTTCTTT; CDR3aa: CASSHPGQDYQQAFF
abundance: NA; j_gene: TRBJ2-5; v_gene: TRBV19; d_gene: TRBD1; CDR3nt: TGTGCCAGTAGCGACAGGGGAGAGACCCAGTACTTC; CDR3aa: CASSDRGETQYF
abundance: NA; j_gene: TRBJ2-7; v_gene: TRBV5-1; d_gene: NA; CDR3nt: TGCGCCAGCAGCTTGGCGAGGCAGGGCGACGAGCAGTACTTC; CDR3aa: CASSLARQGDEQYF
abundance: NA; j_gene: TRBJ1-2; v_gene: TRBV7-9; d_gene: NA; CDR3nt: TGTGCCAGCAGCGAACGGACAGATGGCTACACCTTC; CDR3aa: CASSERTDGYTF
abundance: once; j_gene: TRBJ2-1; v_gene: TRBV4-1; d_gene: NA; CDR3nt: TGCGCCAGCAGCCGACCCGGGGTCGATGAGCAGTTCTTC; CDR3aa: CASSRPGVDEQFF
abundance: NA; j_gene: TRBJ1-2; v_gene: TRBV28; d_gene: NA; CDR3nt: TGTGCCAGCAGTCTCCGGGTCCCCTTTAACTATGGCTACACCTTC; CDR3aa: CASSLRVPFNYGYTF
abundance: NA; j_gene: TRBJ2-7; v_gene: TRBV5-1; d_gene: NA; CDR3nt: TGCGCCAGCAGCTTGGTGAGACAACCAGACGAGCAGTACTTC; CDR3aa: CASSLVRQPDEQYF
abundance: NA; j_gene: TRBJ2-1; v_gene: TRBV28; d_gene: NA; CDR3nt: TGTGCCAGCAGTCCAGCGGACGGTCGGGGTGAGCAGTTCTTC; CDR3aa: CASSPADGRGEQFF
abundance: NA; j_gene: TRBJ1-4; v_gene: TRBV27; d_gene: TRBD1; CDR3nt: TGTGCCAGCAGTTTTGGGACAGCAACTAATGAAAAACTGTTTTTT; CDR3aa: CASSFGTATNEKLFF
abundance: NA; j_gene: TRBJ2-5; v_gene: TRBV18; d_gene: NA; CDR3nt: TGTGCCAGCTCACCACAGGGCAGTGGAACTGGAGAGACCCAGTACTTC; CDR3aa: CASSPQGSGTGETQYF
abundance: NA; j_gene: TRBJ2-1; v_gene: TRBV9; d_gene: NA; CDR3nt: TGTGCCAGCAGCTTGGGGGGGGCCCAAAATGAGCAGTTCTTC; CDR3aa: CASSLGGAQNEQFF
abundance: NA; j_gene: TRBJ2-7; v_gene: TRBV7-9; d_gene: TRBD1; CDR3nt: TGTGCCGGAGGGACAGGACCTTCCAACGAGCAGTACTTC; CDR3aa: CAGGTGPSNEQYF
abundance: NA; j_gene: TRBJ2-5; v_gene: TRBV7-9; d_gene: NA; CDR3nt: TGTGCCAGCAGCTTAGGTACAGACAGCCTACAAGAGACCCAGTACTTC; CDR3aa: CASSLGTDSLQETQYF
abundance: many; j_gene: TRBJ2-1; v_gene: TRBV28; d_gene: TRBD1; CDR3nt: TGTGCCAGCAGTTTTGGGCAGGGGGCATACAATGAGCAGTTCTTC; CDR3aa: CASSFGQGAYNEQFF
abundance: NA; j_gene: TRBJ2-2; v_gene: TRBV7-2; d_gene: NA; CDR3nt: TGTGCCAGCAGCTCGGGGCGCCCCACCGGGGAGCTGTTTTTT; CDR3aa: CASSSGRPTGELFF
abundance: NA; j_gene: TRBJ2-1; v_gene: TRBV11-3; d_gene: TRBD2; CDR3nt: TGTGCCAGCAGCTTAGTGGCTAGCGGGGGACCGAGCTCCTACAATGAGCAGTTCTTC; CDR3aa: CASSLVASGGPSSYNEQFF
abundance: NA; j_gene: TRBJ1-2; v_gene: TRBV18; d_gene: TRBD1; CDR3nt: TGTGCCAGCTCACCCGGGATGACAGGGAACTATGGCTACACCTTC; CDR3aa: CASSPGMTGNYGYTF
abundance: NA; j_gene: TRBJ2-7; v_gene: TRBV4-3; d_gene: TRBD1; CDR3nt: TGCGCCAGCGCTTGGGGACGGACAGGGGTTGACGAGCAGTACTTC; CDR3aa: CASAWGRTGVDEQYF
abundance: NA; j_gene: TRBJ2-7; v_gene: TRBV13; d_gene: NA; CDR3nt: TGTGCCAGCAGCTCTCGGGTGCAGGGAGGATACGAGCAGTACTTC; CDR3aa: CASSSRVQGGYEQYF
abundance: NA; j_gene: TRBJ1-4; v_gene: TRBV7-8; d_gene: NA; CDR3nt: TGTGCCAGCAGCCCTTGGCTCGGGACCGATACCCATCCGGATGAAAAACTGTTTTTT; CDR3aa: CASSPWLGTDTHPDEKLFF
abundance: once; j_gene: TRBJ1-2; v_gene: TRBV27; d_gene: NA; CDR3nt: TGTGCCAGCAGTCCCTTATCATTCCAGGCTCCCCGGGTTAACTATGGCTACACCTTC; CDR3aa: CASSPLSFQAPRVNYGYTF
abundance: NA; j_gene: TRBJ1-4; v_gene: TRBV18; d_gene: TRBD1; CDR3nt: TGTGCCAGCTCACCGATATACGACAGGGGAGGGTCAACTAATGAAAAACTGTTTTTT; CDR3aa: CASSPIYDRGGSTNEKLFF
abundance: NA; j_gene: TRBJ2-3; v_gene: TRBV7-6; d_gene: NA; CDR3nt: TGTGCCAGCAGCTCCCTAGGGTTTGGCACAGATACGCAGTATTTT; CDR3aa: CASSSLGFGTDTQYF
abundance: NA; j_gene: TRBJ1-2; v_gene: TRBV4-1; d_gene: TRBD1; CDR3nt: TGCGCCAGCAGCCCTCCCCGGGACAGGGTGAATGGCTACACCTTC; CDR3aa: CASSPPRDRVNGYTF
abundance: NA; j_gene: TRBJ1-4; v_gene: TRBV10-3; d_gene: TRBD1; CDR3nt: TGTGCCATCAGCCTGGACAGGGGAGGGGAAAAACTGTTTTTT; CDR3aa: CAISLDRGGEKLFF
abundance: NA; j_gene: TRBJ1-2; v_gene: TRBV4-3; d_gene: TRBD1; CDR3nt: TGCGCCAGCAGCCGGACCGGGGACAGCTACTATGGCTACACCTTC; CDR3aa: CASSRTGDSYYGYTF
abundance: few; j_gene: TRBJ2-5; v_gene: TRBV6-5; d_gene: TRBD1; CDR3nt: TGTGCCAGCAGCCAAGGGGACAGGGTGCAGACCCAGTACTTC; CDR3aa: CASSQGDRVQTQYF
abundance: NA; j_gene: TRBJ2-7; v_gene: TRBV7-2; d_gene: TRBD2; CDR3nt: TGTGCCAGCAGCTTAAGAGGAGTAGCGGGGGGTGGTGAGCAGTACTTC; CDR3aa: CASSLRGVAGGGEQYF
abundance: NA; j_gene: TRBJ1-2; v_gene: TRBV10-3; d_gene: TRBD1; CDR3nt: TGTGCCATCCAAATACAGGGGAGCCCAATGGGCTACACCTTC; CDR3aa: CAIQIQGSPMGYTF
abundance: NA; j_gene: TRBJ1-2; v_gene: TRBV5-6; d_gene: NA; CDR3nt: TGTGCCAGCAGCCCCGGTGGGGGCGGCTACACCTTC; CDR3aa: CASSPGGGGYTF
abundance: NA; j_gene: TRBJ2-7; v_gene: TRBV7-8; d_gene: NA; CDR3nt: TGTGCCAGCAGCCAGGATACACTCTACGAGCAGTACTTC; CDR3aa: CASSQDTLYEQYF
abundance: NA; j_gene: TRBJ2-3; v_gene: TRBV4-1; d_gene: NA; CDR3nt: TGCGCCAGCAGCCCGAGGATCGGACTACGCACAGATACGCAGTATTTT; CDR3aa: CASSPRIGLRTDTQYF
abundance: NA; j_gene: TRBJ1-2; v_gene: TRBV20-1; d_gene: TRBD1; CDR3nt: TGCAGTGCCCAGGGGGCTTATGGCTACACCTTC; CDR3aa: CSAQGAYGYTF
abundance: NA; j_gene: TRBJ2-2; v_gene: TRBV7-9; d_gene: NA; CDR3nt: TGTGCCAGCAGCCTAAAAACTTGGGCCGGGGAGCTGTTTTTT; CDR3aa: CASSLKTWAGELFF
abundance: few; j_gene: TRBJ1-6; v_gene: TRBV7-9; d_gene: TRBD1; CDR3nt: TGTGCCAGCAGCGTTGGGACAGGGGGCTCTTCACCCCTCCACTTT; CDR3aa: CASSVGTGGSSPLHF
abundance: NA; j_gene: TRBJ1-1; v_gene: TRBV27; d_gene: TRBD1; CDR3nt: TGTGCCAGCAGTTTATCGGCAGGGGGCTATACTGAAGCTTTCTTT; CDR3aa: CASSLSAGGYTEAFF
abundance: NA; j_gene: TRBJ1-6; v_gene: TRBV2; d_gene: NA; CDR3nt: TGTGCCAGCAGTGACCAAGGGGCCCGCGGTTCACCCCTCCACTTT; CDR3aa: CASSDQGARGSPLHF
abundance: NA; j_gene: TRBJ1-1; v_gene: TRBV6-6; d_gene: NA; CDR3nt: TGTGCCAGCAGTTCCAAGGCCGGCCTAGGGACTGAAGCTTTCTTT; CDR3aa: CASSSKAGLGTEAFF
abundance: NA; j_gene: TRBJ1-1; v_gene: TRBV4-1; d_gene: TRBD1; CDR3nt: TGCGCCAGCACCGGTGGTCCAGGGGGCACTGAAGCTTTCTTT; CDR3aa: CASTGGPGGTEAFF
abundance: NA; j_gene: TRBJ2-4; v_gene: TRBV11-1; d_gene: NA; CDR3nt: TGTGCCAGCAGCTTGGGGGGATCAGCCAAAAACATTCAGTACTTC; CDR3aa: CASSLGGSAKNIQYF
abundance: NA; j_gene: TRBJ2-1; v_gene: TRBV7-8; d_gene: NA; CDR3nt: TGTGCCAGCAGCCCCCCTAGCGTCGAGCAGTTCTTC; CDR3aa: CASSPPSVEQFF
abundance: NA; j_gene: TRBJ2-5; v_gene: TRBV28; d_gene: NA; CDR3nt: TGTGCCATCAGGAGGGGGCGGATGTTTGGAGAGACCCAGTACTTC; CDR3aa: CAIRRGRMFGETQYF
abundance: once; j_gene: TRBJ2-2; v_gene: TRBV10-1; d_gene: TRBD1; CDR3nt: TGCGCCAGCAGTGCCTCAACACCGGGACAGGGGATTTCGGGGGAGCTGTTTTTT; CDR3aa: CASSASTPGQGISGELFF
abundance: NA; j_gene: TRBJ1-1; v_gene: TRBV28; d_gene: NA; CDR3nt: TGTGCCAGCAGTTTATTAGCAGGATCTACGAACACTGAAGCTTTCTTT; CDR3aa: CASSLLAGSTNTEAFF
abundance: NA; j_gene: TRBJ1-2; v_gene: TRBV6-5; d_gene: NA; CDR3nt: TGTGCCAGCAGTTGGCAGGGTGGGCTCCAGGATGGCTACACCTTC; CDR3aa: CASSWQGGLQDGYTF
abundance: few; j_gene: TRBJ1-1; v_gene: TRBV6-4; d_gene: NA; CDR3nt: TGTGCCAGCAGTGAGTCCGGGACTAACACTGAAGCTTTCTTT; CDR3aa: CASSESGTNTEAFF